This T cell receptor beta chain comes out of a study of PD-L1 blockade in urothelial cancer. Study overall: Male sex and bladder-origin urothelial cancer were recorded for about 85% of the roughly 30 patients. When blood samples were assessed, the median T cell count was 141,255.

Noted time point: pretreatment peripheral blood. For each patient, 1 to 8 samples were obtained, pretreatment and on-treatment. CDR1 is SGHNT and CDR2 is YYREEE in the germline V gene (reference sequence). The V end was cut by 4 bases, the J end by 2 bases, with 14 bases between. The CDR3 runs to 15 residues. Sequencing used immunoSEQ multiplex PCR; TCRdb keeps in-frame clones, though not all of them. This sample has around 34,000 clones; roughly 80% occur once, and the top ten carry 12% to 15%. Here the sequenced sample was PBMCs, taken around atezolizumab (anti-PD-L1) treatment. This receptor was identified in a man of 80 years or more with urothelial cancer. This sequence joins TRBV5-4 and TRBJ2-3; the D gene is possibly TRBD2 (5 bases). DNA for the CDR3: TGTGCCAGCAGCCCTGTTGCTAGCTCCACAGATACGCAGTATTTT. This translates into CASSPVASSTDTQYF.